The clone carrying this T cell receptor beta chain was observed a few times. Its target is not known. These data are taken from a study of T cell repertoires in cytomegalovirus infection. TCRdb recomputed calls from the reads with MiXCR, one row per CDR3 protein. The sample contains more than 300,000 distinct CDR3 sequences, nearly 35% of which appear only once. V was clipped by 5 bases and J by 1 base; unmatched bases: 6. Germline values: CDR1 SGHTA, CDR2 FQGNSA. The CDR3 has 15 amino acids. This TCR derives from a human donor in good health (CMV status not recorded). Some clones in this sample may be carry-over from other donors' samples. Sequenced material: cultured PBMCs, taken from culture after CMV antigen stimulation. V gene TRBV7-2 combines with J gene TRBJ2-7, with 9 bases lining up with TRBD2. The CDR3 sequence: CASSLGLAASYEQYV. The CDR3 nucleotides are TGTGCCAGCAGCCTGGGACTAGCAGCATCCTACGAGCAGTACGTC.